The 26 T cell receptor beta chains listed next were all sequenced from one sample in a study of early T cells in non-severe SARS-CoV-2 infection. TCRdb ran MiXCR on the 5' RACE reads and lists one entry per CDR3 protein. The sample includes about 110,000 distinct CDR3 sequences, approximately 12% of them seen just once. The starting material was whole blood, obtained at baseline. The receptors here all came from an adult who was a healthcare worker with PCR-confirmed SARS-CoV-2 infection or an uninfected control (not recorded which).

This clonotype was seen a handful of times. The chain carries TRBV2 and TRBJ1-1; no clear D gene. This CDR3 region has 13 residues. Trimming left V 5 bases short and J 2 bases short, with 9 bases between. The germline V gene has CDR1 SNHLY and CDR2 FYNNEI. CDR3 coding DNA: TGTGCCAGCAGTAGTCAGCTAAACACTGAAGCTTTCTTT. As protein: CASSSQLNTEAFF.

V and J are TRBV6-6 and TRBJ2-7; TRBD1 matches at 10 bases. Per the germline V gene, CDR1 is MNHNY and CDR2 is SVGAGI (reference sequence). V was pared by 5 bases and J by 6 bases, with 4 bases of the junction left unmatched. This CDR3 has 13 amino acids. In nucleotides, the CDR3 is TGTGCCAGCAGTAAAAGGACAGGGGGCGAGCAGTACTTC. Translation: CASSKRTGGEQYF.

This clonotype has only a few counts. The J gene is TRBJ2-5, the V gene TRBV5-1; weak D call: TRBD2 (5 bases). V lost 5 bases, J lost 1 base, and 12 bases lay in between. CDR3 length: 14 amino acids. CDR1 SGHRS and CDR2 YFSETQ come from the germline V gene. This CDR3 is CASRMGDGQETQYF. The CDR3 nucleotides are TGCGCCAGCAGGATGGGAGACGGCCAAGAGACCCAGTACTTC.

This clonotype was observed a handful of times. CDR3 residues: CASSLVTGNTIYF. The CDR3 nucleotides are TGTGCCAGCAGCTTAGTAACAGGAAACACCATATATTTT. The V and J genes are TRBV7-2 and TRBJ1-3; D is ambiguous. The CDR3 consists of 13 residues. Trimming took 1 base from V and 4 from J, leaving 5 bases between them. Germline V gene sequence: CDR1 SGHTA, CDR2 FQGNSA.

J is TRBJ2-3 and V is TRBV9, with TRBD2 as a possible D gene (5 bases). Trimming pared 0 bases from V and 0 bases from J, leaving 14 bases between. The CDR3 has 17 residues. Germline CDR1 SGDLS, CDR2 YYNGEE. CDR3 sequence: CASSVGAGGPSTDTQYF. The CDR3 DNA follows: TGTGCCAGCAGCGTAGGGGCGGGCGGCCCTAGCACAGATACGCAGTATTTT.

The rearrangement links TRBV27 to TRBJ1-1; no clear D. Deletions cut 3 bases from V and 10 bases from J, with 18 bases between. The CDR3 runs to 14 residues. Germline V gene data show CDR1 as MNHEY and CDR2 as SMNVEV (reference sequence). The chain's CDR3 is CASSFDWNRAGAFF. The CDR3, as DNA: TGTGCCAGCAGTTTTGATTGGAACCGGGCAGGAGCTTTCTTT.

This clonotype was seen a few times. CDR3 nucleotides: TGCGCCAGCAGCTGGGGACAGGGGGATCAGCCCCAGCATTTT. This codes for CASSWGQGDQPQHF. This rearrangement joins TRBV5-1 to TRBJ1-5; 11 bases are a match to TRBD1. The J segment lost 5 bases and the V segment lost 3 bases, leaving 1 base of the junction unmatched. CDR3 length: 14 residues. CDR1 and CDR2 from the germline V gene are SGHRS and YFSETQ.

This clonotype appeared once. This chain joins TRBV21-1 and TRBJ1-2; no DNA check was done on the table's D call, TRBD1. TRBV21-1 is shown as a pseudogene. The CDR3 is 13 amino acids. CDR3 sequence (DNA): TGTGCCACCCGGGTCGGAGCTAACTATGGCTACACCTTC. Its protein is CATRVGANYGYTF.

The chain combines TRBV19 with TRBJ1-5, with 11 bases identical to TRBD1. The germline V gene encodes CDR1 LNHDA and CDR2 SQIVND (reference sequence). CDR3 length equals 14 residues. The trim removed 4 bases at V and 5 bases at J, leaving 1 base unmatched. CDR3 bases: TGTGCCAGTAGTAGGGACAGGGGGGATCAGCCCCAGCATTTT. Its translation: CASSRDRGDQPQHF.

This clonotype has just a few counts. V is TRBV28 and J is TRBJ2-7, with D possibly TRBD1 on 6 matching bases. The V end was cut by 4 bases, the J end by 0 bases, with 13 bases between. Germline CDR1 and CDR2: MDHEN and SYDVKM. The CDR3 extends over 15 amino acids. CDR3 protein: CASSSPGTYSYEQYF. The CDR3 DNA follows: TGTGCCAGCAGTTCCCCGGGGACATACTCCTACGAGCAGTACTTC.

This chain joins TRBV19 and TRBJ2-5, with TRBD2 matching 10 bases. Germline lookup yields CDR1 LNHDA and CDR2 SQIVND (reference sequence). V dropped 6 bases and J dropped 4; count of bases not matched to a gene: 5. CDR3 length equals 14 residues. The CDR3 DNA sequence: TGTGCCAGTAGAACCTCTAGCGGGAGAGAGACCCAGTACTTC. Its translation: CASRTSSGRETQYF. Together with reference TRBV19 and TRBJ2-5, the CDR3 gives the full variable domain: DGGITQSPKYLFRKEGQNVTLSCEQNLNHDAMYWYRQDPGQGLRLIYYSQIVNDFQKGDIAEGYSVSREKKESFPLTVTSAQKNPTAFYLCASRTSSGRETQYFGPGTRLLVL.

The rearrangement uses TRBV3-1 and TRBJ1-2; 8 nucleotides align to TRBD1. Per the germline V gene, CDR1 is LGHDT and CDR2 is YNNKEL (reference sequence). This CDR3 contains 14 residues. The V and J ends lost 2 bases and 4 bases, in that order; junction bases with no gene match: 3. The CDR3 loop is CASSQSGGSYGYTF. The CDR3 nucleotides read TGTGCCAGCAGCCAATCAGGGGGCTCCTATGGCTACACCTTC.

There are a few counts of this clonotype. V is TRBV9 and J is TRBJ1-2; D gene unclear. Germline values: CDR1 SGDLS, CDR2 YYNGEE. The CDR3 length is 16 residues. The V end was cut by 0 bases, the J end by 4 bases, with 16 bases between. CDR3 bases: TGTGCCAGCAGCGTAGCGGCCACAGCCATCACCTATGGCTACACCTTC. Its translation is CASSVAATAITYGYTF. The full variable domain, completed using reference TRBV9 and TRBJ1-2, is DSGVTQTPKHLITATGQRVTLRCSPRSGDLSVYWYQQSLDQGLQFLIQYYNGEERAKGNILERFSAQQFPDLHSELNLSSLELGDSALYFCASSVAATAITYGYTFGSGTRLTVV.

This clonotype was seen a few times. This chain uses TRBV20-1 with TRBJ2-7; a weak D match, TRBD1 (8 bases). Trimming took off 5 bases at V and 2 bases at J, with 19 bases between the two ends. Germline CDR1 DFQATT, CDR2 SNEGSKA (reference sequence). The CDR3 spans 15 residues. CDR3 sequence reads: CSAGGVGTGPYEQYF. The CDR3 nucleotides read TGCAGTGCTGGGGGGGTTGGGACAGGCCCCTACGAGCAGTACTTC.

The table lists this clonotype with a few counts. The CDR3 DNA sequence: TGTGCCAGCCAGGAGTCAGCACCCTACAATGAGCAGTTCTTC. It encodes CASQESAPYNEQFF. V usage is TRBV7-2 and J usage is TRBJ2-1, with unresolved D. Between the trimmed V and J ends, which lost 8 bases and 2 bases, there was a span of 13 bases. The CDR3 consists of 14 residues. CDR1 is SGHTA, CDR2 FQGNSA, per germline. Based on the CDR3 plus reference TRBV7-2 and TRBJ2-1, the full variable domain is GAGVSQSPSNKVTEKGKDVELRCDPISGHTALYWYRQSLGQGLEFLIYFQGNSAPDKSGLPSDRFSAERTGGSVSTLTIQRTQQEDSAVYLCASQESAPYNEQFFGPGTRLTVL.

This clonotype showed up just a few times. This chain links TRBV4-1 with TRBJ2-3; D not certain. The CDR3 consists of 15 residues. Trimming took 1 base from V and 0 from J, leaving 8 bases between them. Germline lookup yields CDR1 MGHRA and CDR2 YSYEKL. This CDR3 is CASSQGRTSTDTQYF. The CDR3 nucleotides are TGCGCCAGCAGCCAAGGACGGACGAGCACAGATACGCAGTATTTT.

This clonotype has more than one count but fewer than ten. The chain couples TRBV19 to TRBJ2-3; TRBD2 agrees at 9 bases. This CDR3 is built from 16 residues. The trim removed 2 bases at V and 3 bases at J, leaving 6 bases unmatched. CDR1 is LNHDA, CDR2 SQIVND, per germline (reference sequence). CDR3 coding DNA: TGTGCCAGTAGTATAATACTAGCGGGTGGGACAGATACGCAGTATTTT. The encoded protein is CASSIILAGGTDTQYF.

In this sample, this clonotype turned up a few times. The chain recombines TRBV6-6 with TRBJ2-7; perhaps TRBD2 as D (6 bases). The V end lost 4 bases, the J end lost 6 bases, and 13 bases lay between the germline ends. This CDR3 has 13 residues. Germline V gene data show CDR1 as MNHNY and CDR2 as SVGAGI (reference sequence). The CDR3: CASSSAAGSEQYF. The CDR3 coding sequence is TGTGCCAGCAGTTCTGCGGCGGGGAGCGAGCAGTACTTC.

The sample holds many counts of this clonotype. This chain connects TRBV29-1 to TRBJ2-7, with 7 bases aligning to TRBD1. The CDR3 is 11 residues long. The V segment lost 6 bases and the J segment 6 bases; nucleotides outside the gene matches: 5. Germline V gene sequence: CDR1 SQVTM, CDR2 ANQGSEA. DNA of the CDR3: TGCAGCGTCGGTACAGGGGTCGAGCAGTACTTC. This sequence encodes CSVGTGVEQYF.

This clonotype came up a few times. J is TRBJ2-1 and V is TRBV19; 16 bases are shared with TRBD2. The V and J ends lost 4 bases and 2 bases, in that order; junction bases with no gene match: 5. The CDR3 sequence is 18 residues long. Germline values: CDR1 LNHDA, CDR2 SQIVND (reference sequence). For the CDR3, the DNA is TGTGCCAGTAGTACGGGACTAGCGGGGGGGATCCCCTACAATGAGCAGTTCTTC. Encoded protein: CASSTGLAGGIPYNEQFF. Full variable domain (rest looked up from reference TRBV19 and TRBJ2-1): DGGITQSPKYLFRKEGQNVTLSCEQNLNHDAMYWYRQDPGQGLRLIYYSQIVNDFQKGDIAEGYSVSREKKESFPLTVTSAQKNPTAFYLCASSTGLAGGIPYNEQFFGPGTRLTVL.

This clonotype was detected only a few times. V is TRBV29-1 and J is TRBJ2-1, with 8 nucleotides matching TRBD2. V was clipped by 4 bases and J by 7 bases; unmatched bases: 3. Germline CDR1 and CDR2: SQVTM and ANQGSEA. This CDR3 spans 12 amino acids. CDR3 sequence reads: CSVGPSGNEQFF. CDR3 DNA sequence: TGCAGCGTTGGTCCTAGCGGGAATGAGCAGTTCTTC.

This chain joins TRBV29-1 and TRBJ2-7; TRBD1 matches at 8 bases. Trimming cost V 2 bases and J 3 bases; bases outside gene matches: 9. This CDR3 has 15 residues. Germline loops: CDR1 SQVTM, CDR2 ANQGSEA. The CDR3 nucleotides are TGCAGCGTTGAAAGGGGACAGGCCGAAATCTACGAGCAGTACTTC. Amino acids: CSVERGQAEIYEQYF.

This clonotype showed up just a few times. The chain recombines TRBV7-2 with TRBJ1-2, with 7 bases matching TRBD1. The length of the CDR3 is 13 residues. V gave up 6 bases and J gave up 5 bases; unmatched junction bases: 6. The germline V gene encodes CDR1 SGHTA and CDR2 FQGNSA. CDR3 region: CASSNRGEYGYTF. CDR3 nucleotides: TGTGCCAGCAGTAACAGGGGAGAGTATGGCTACACCTTC.

Ten or more counts support this clonotype. The rearrangement links TRBV7-2 to TRBJ1-5, with a weak D call TRBD1 (5 bases). V was cut by 4 bases and J by 3 bases, with 13 bases left in between. CDR1 is SGHTA, CDR2 FQGNSA, per germline. The length of the CDR3 is 15 residues. The CDR3 DNA reads TGTGCCAGCAGCTGGGGGACGGTTAACAATCAGCCCCAGCATTTT. Its translation is CASSWGTVNNQPQHF.

This clonotype was counted many times. V and J are TRBV4-2 and TRBJ1-2, with D tentatively TRBD1 (6 bases). Germline V CDR1 and CDR2: LGHNA, YNFKEQ. Trimming took off 0 bases at V and 7 bases at J, with 12 bases between the two ends. The CDR3 has 14 residues. CDR3 nucleotides: TGTGCCAGCAGCCAAGATTACGGGGGCCTTGGCTACACCTTC. It yields the protein CASSQDYGGLGYTF.

This clonotype was observed a few times. The V call is TRBV7-8, the J call TRBJ2-2; D uncertain. V lost 3 bases, J lost 3 bases, and 8 bases lay in between. Germline-derived CDR1 and CDR2 are SGHVS and FQNEAQ. This CDR3 has 14 residues. The CDR3 is CASSFRHDTGELFF. CDR3 in DNA: TGTGCCAGCAGCTTCCGACACGACACCGGGGAGCTGTTTTTT.